Presented here are 10 T cell receptor beta chains from one specimen sequenced in a study of cytomegalovirus exposure and HLA in healthy donors. Sequenced by immunoSEQ multiplex PCR; TCRdb stores in-frame clones only, minus some. The sample holds some 120,000 clones, about 88% seen once. The sequenced sample consisted of PBMCs. The receptors were gathered from a young man in good health and CMV-seronegative.

This clone was found a few times. This chain joins TRBV9 and TRBJ1-6; D is perhaps TRBD1 (5 bases). V was cut by 0 bases and J by 8 bases, with 9 bases left in between. CDR3 length: 14 residues. Germline CDR1 and CDR2: SGDLS and YYNGEE. In nucleotides, the CDR3 is TGTGCCAGCAGCGTAGATGGAGGGGATTCACCCCTCCACTTT. This encodes CASSVDGGDSPLHF.

The chain couples TRBV7-9 to TRBJ2-1; 11 positions match TRBD2. V was pared by 4 bases and J by 4 bases, with 12 bases of the junction left unmatched. This CDR3 region has 18 residues. The germline CDR1 and CDR2 sequences are SEHNR and FQNEAQ (reference sequence). The CDR3 nucleotides are TGTGCCAGCAGCTCCCGACCCCTACTAGCGGGAGCGTACAATGAGCAGTTCTTC. It yields the protein CASSSRPLLAGAYNEQFF.

The rearrangement links TRBV5-6 to TRBJ2-7; 7 bases agree with TRBD2. The CDR3 is made up of 17 amino acids. Looked up from germline, CDR1 is SGHDT and CDR2 is YYEEEE. V shed 0 bases and J 3 bases; nucleotides not matched to a gene: 12. As DNA, the CDR3 is TGTGCCAGCAGCTTGGCCGAGCTAGCGGAAAACATCTACGAGCAGTACTTC. Protein product: CASSLAELAENIYEQYF.

The chain couples TRBV15 to TRBJ2-1, with 9 bases lining up with TRBD1. Germline loops: CDR1 LNHNV, CDR2 YYDKDF (reference sequence). The CDR3 has 16 amino acids. J gave up 7 bases and V 5 bases, and 12 bases lay outside the gene matches. CDR3 coding DNA: TGTGCCACCAGCCCTACGGGGGACAGGGACGGAAATGAGCAGTTCTTC. Its protein is CATSPTGDRDGNEQFF.

The V and J genes are TRBV6-1 and TRBJ2-1; 7 nucleotides match TRBD1. The CDR3 loop spans 14 amino acids. Germline assignment: CDR1 MNHNS and CDR2 SASEGT. With V trimmed by 8 bases and J by 3 bases, 7 bases remained unmatched. The CDR3 reads CASSTGQHYNEQFF. In nucleotides, the CDR3 is TGTGCCAGCTCGACGGGACAGCACTACAATGAGCAGTTCTTC.

This clone occurred a few times. This chain uses TRBV2 with TRBJ2-3, with 11 bases identical to TRBD2. Trimming took 1 base from V and 2 from J; bases not matched to a gene: 5. CDR1 and CDR2 (germline): SNHLY, FYNNEI. The CDR3 consists of 17 residues. CDR3 loop: CASSEGETSGITDTQYF. The CDR3 DNA follows: TGTGCCAGCAGTGAAGGCGAGACTAGCGGGATCACAGATACGCAGTATTTT.

This chain joins TRBV9 and TRBJ2-1; 13 bases map to TRBD2. Germline CDR1 and CDR2: SGDLS and YYNGEE. V dropped 7 bases and J dropped 10; count of bases not matched to a gene: 5. This CDR3 has 13 amino acids. CDR3 sequence reads: CASAGTSGNEQFF. Here the CDR3 DNA reads TGTGCCAGCGCAGGGACTAGCGGGAACGAGCAGTTCTTC.

The J gene is TRBJ1-5, the V gene TRBV4-1, with 7 bases lining up with TRBD1. J gave up 6 bases and V 4 bases, and 12 bases lay outside the gene matches. CDR3 length: 16 amino acids. Germline V gene data show CDR1 as MGHRA and CDR2 as YSYEKL. CDR3 in amino acids: CASSPRARGGSQPQHF. As DNA, the CDR3 is TGCGCCAGCAGCCCTAGGGCAAGAGGGGGCAGTCAGCCCCAGCATTTT.

A few counts support this clone. The chain carries TRBV5-4 and TRBJ2-7, with 9 bases lining up with TRBD1. Germline V CDR1 and CDR2: SGHNT, YYREEE (reference sequence). The CDR3 covers 15 residues. V was clipped by 1 base and J by 5 bases; unmatched bases: 7. CDR3 region: CASSLSGTGYHEQYF. The CDR3 nucleotides are TGTGCCAGCAGCTTGTCGGGGACAGGGTACCACGAGCAGTACTTC.

The V and J genes are TRBV7-3 and TRBJ2-7; a possible D gene is TRBD2 (5 bases). Trimming removed 0 bases at V and 3 bases at J, with 12 bases between. The CDR3 runs 15 residues. CDR1 is SGHTA and CDR2 is FQGTGA in the germline V gene. The CDR3 coding sequence is TGTGCCAGCAGCTTAACATCCGGGATTTTCTACGAGCAGTACTTC. Amino acids: CASSLTSGIFYEQYF. The full variable domain, completed using reference TRBV7-3 and TRBJ2-7, is GAGVSQTPSNKVTEKGKYVELRCDPISGHTALYWYRQSLGQGPEFLIYFQGTGAADDSGLPNDRFFAVRPEGSVSTLKIQRTERGDSAVYLCASSLTSGIFYEQYFGPGTRLTVT.